This passage covers 25 T cell receptor beta chains from one sample sequenced in a study of cytomegalovirus exposure and HLA in healthy donors. The PCR was carried out with 60 Vbeta primers and 13 Jbeta primers. Sequencing was performed with immunoSEQ multiplex PCR; in TCRdb, only in-frame clones are kept and a portion is missing. The sample shows fewer than 250,000 clones, around 83% of them seen only once. The sequencing sample was made of PBMCs. Receptor source: a woman aged 40 to 55 in good health and CMV-seronegative.

The chain couples TRBV7-3 to TRBJ1-1; D possibly corresponds to TRBD1 (6 bases). Trimming took 5 bases from V and 0 from J, leaving 13 bases between them. In germline, CDR1 is SGHTA, CDR2 FQGTGA. This CDR3 has 15 amino acids. The CDR3 DNA reads TGTGCCAGCAGCGTAAACAGGGCTATGAACACTGAAGCTTTCTTT. Translating gives CASSVNRAMNTEAFF. The full variable domain, with the rest looked up from reference TRBV7-3 and TRBJ1-1, is GAGVSQTPSNKVTEKGKYVELRCDPISGHTALYWYRQSLGQGPEFLIYFQGTGAADDSGLPNDRFFAVRPEGSVSTLKIQRTERGDSAVYLCASSVNRAMNTEAFFGQGTRLTVV.

The CDR3 region is CASSTAKTGVYGYTF. The DNA of the CDR3 is TGTGCCAGCTCAACGGCCAAGACAGGGGTCTATGGCTACACCTTC. The V call is TRBV18, the J call TRBJ1-2; 8 bases agree with TRBD1. Germline CDR1 KGHSH, CDR2 LQKENI. V dropped 5 bases and J dropped 4; count of bases not matched to a gene: 9. The CDR3 has 15 amino acids.

The V gene is TRBV7-8, the J gene TRBJ2-2, with TRBD2 matching 8 bases. Germline-derived CDR1 and CDR2 are SGHVS and FQNEAQ. This CDR3 contains 18 residues. With 5 bases clipped from V and 7 bases from J, the junction kept 18 bases outside the gene matches. CDR3 DNA: TGTGCCAGCAGCCCCTCCCGGCGGGGCAGCGGGGGTCGCGGGGAGCTGTTTTTT. Amino acid sequence: CASSPSRRGSGGRGELFF.

V and J are TRBV2 and TRBJ2-7, with 8 bases fitting TRBD1. This CDR3 spans 13 amino acids. The V segment lost 5 bases and the J segment 7 bases; nucleotides outside the gene matches: 7. The germline V gene has CDR1 SNHLY and CDR2 FYNNEI. CDR3 in amino acids: CASSWDRIIEQYV. CDR3 DNA: TGTGCCAGCAGTTGGGACAGGATAATTGAGCAGTACGTC.

The CDR3 region is CAWSGGPGNTIYF. DNA of the CDR3: TGTGCCTGGAGTGGGGGGCCTGGAAACACCATATATTTT. The chain is built from TRBV30 and TRBJ1-3; the D gene is possibly TRBD1 (6 bases). V was pared by 1 base and J by 2 bases, with 6 bases between. The CDR3 spans 13 residues. Germline CDR1 and CDR2: GTSNPN and SVGIG (reference sequence).

V and J are TRBV7-5 and TRBJ1-2; the table's TRBD1 call for D was not verified on the DNA. TRBV7-5 constitutes a pseudogene. The CDR3 runs 18 residues. The CDR3 region is CVRSSARGRVTCTYGYTF. The CDR3 region has the DNA TGTGTCAGAAGCTCCGCCAGGGGGCGAGTAACATGTACCTATGGCTACACCTTC.

J is TRBJ2-1 and V is TRBV27, with TRBD2 matching over 8 bases. The CDR3 length is 16 residues. Germline V lookup: CDR1 MNHEY, CDR2 SMNVEV (reference sequence). J gave up 0 bases and V 4 bases, and 5 bases lay outside the gene matches. The CDR3 loop reads CASSWTSRSSYNEQFF. For the CDR3, the DNA is TGTGCCAGCAGTTGGACTAGCCGGTCCTCCTACAATGAGCAGTTCTTC.

This rearrangement joins TRBV4-3 to TRBJ1-2, with 7 bases identical to TRBD1. The CDR3 runs 14 residues. CDR1 and CDR2 (germline): LGHNA, YSLEER. The V segment lost 3 bases and the J segment 8 bases; nucleotides outside the gene matches: 9. Written as DNA, the CDR3 is TGCGCCAGCAGCCACCACACAGGGGTCATCGGCTACACCTTC. Protein sequence: CASSHHTGVIGYTF.

This sequence joins TRBV29-1 and TRBJ2-2; D gene ambiguous. The CDR3 is 12 amino acids. V gave up 2 bases and J gave up 1 base, with 2 bases separating them. CDR1 and CDR2 (germline): SQVTM, ANQGSEA. The CDR3 protein is CSVEQNTGELFF. The DNA of the CDR3 is TGCAGCGTTGAACAGAACACCGGGGAGCTGTTTTTT.

The gene calls are TRBV7-2 and TRBJ2-7; TRBD2 aligns across 9 bases. The CDR3 consists of 16 residues. Germline trimming cut 4 bases from V and 5 bases from J; bases unmatched to any gene: 12. Germline V gene lookup returns CDR1 SGHTA and CDR2 FQGNSA. In DNA, the CDR3 is TGTGCCAGCAGCTCCCCCCGCGCTAGCGGGATGGACGAGCAGTACTTC. This gives the protein CASSSPRASGMDEQYF.

The J gene is TRBJ2-3, the V gene TRBV29-1; D uncertain. Germline V gene sequence: CDR1 SQVTM, CDR2 ANQGSEA. V lost 4 bases and J 6 bases, leaving 14 bases between the germline ends. The CDR3 extends over 13 amino acids. CDR3 DNA sequence: TGCAGCGTTGGCGTACGAATCACCGATACGCAGTATTTT. Translating gives CSVGVRITDTQYF.

The gene calls are TRBV2 and TRBJ1-1; 7 positions agree with TRBD1. V lost 5 bases, J lost 9 bases, and 6 bases stayed unmatched. The V gene's germline CDR1 is SNHLY and CDR2 FYNNEI. CDR3 length: 12 amino acids. The CDR3 is CASSPTGRKAFF. CDR3 bases: TGTGCCAGCAGTCCGACAGGGAGAAAAGCTTTCTTT.

The chain combines TRBV5-4 with TRBJ1-2; TRBD1 matches at 8 bases. The J segment lost 6 bases and the V segment lost 0 bases, leaving 10 bases of the junction unmatched. The CDR3 has 16 residues. Germline CDR1 SGHNT, CDR2 YYREEE (reference sequence). This chain's CDR3 is CASSLAGQGNIDGYTF. The CDR3 region has the DNA TGTGCCAGCAGCTTGGCCGGACAGGGCAATATTGATGGCTACACCTTC.

This chain joins TRBV19 and TRBJ2-6, with 7 bases fitting TRBD1. Germline values: CDR1 LNHDA, CDR2 SQIVND (reference sequence). The CDR3 has 16 amino acids. The V and J ends lost 8 bases and 3 bases, in that order; junction bases with no gene match: 10. The CDR3 spells CASVPGTANGANVLTF. The CDR3 nucleotides are TGTGCCAGTGTCCCCGGGACAGCTAATGGGGCCAACGTCCTGACTTTC. Looking up the rest from reference TRBV19 and TRBJ2-6 gives the full variable domain: DGGITQSPKYLFRKEGQNVTLSCEQNLNHDAMYWYRQDPGQGLRLIYYSQIVNDFQKGDIAEGYSVSREKKESFPLTVTSAQKNPTAFYLCASVPGTANGANVLTFGAGSRLTVL.

The chain recombines TRBV13 with TRBJ1-2; D gene uncertain. CDR3 length: 17 residues. Trimming took off 5 bases at V and 0 bases at J, with 19 bases between the two ends. Germline V CDR1 and CDR2: PRHDT, FYEKMQ (reference sequence). The CDR3 region is CASSRKGASLTNYGYTF. In nucleotides, the CDR3 is TGTGCCAGCAGCCGCAAAGGAGCTTCTCTAACTAACTATGGCTACACCTTC. Using reference TRBV13 and TRBJ1-2 for the parts outside the CDR3, the full variable domain is AAGVIQSPRHLIKEKRETATLKCYPIPRHDTVYWYQQGPGQDPQFLISFYEKMQSDKGSIPDRFSAQQFSDYHSELNMSSLELGDSALYFCASSRKGASLTNYGYTFGSGTRLTVV.

The chain is built from TRBV7-2 and TRBJ2-3; D is possibly TRBD2 (6 bases). The CDR3 consists of 15 residues. Germline CDR1 SGHTA, CDR2 FQGNSA. Trimming pared 0 bases from V and 5 bases from J, leaving 12 bases between. This CDR3 reads CASSLAGGRGDTQYF. The CDR3 nucleotides are TGTGCCAGCAGCTTAGCGGGAGGCCGGGGAGATACGCAGTATTTT.

The genes are TRBV29-1 and TRBJ1-1; D unresolved. This CDR3 region has 13 residues. Germline lookup yields CDR1 SQVTM and CDR2 ANQGSEA. V lost 3 bases to trimming and J lost 1 base, with 9 bases between them. The CDR3 spells CSVERAKNTEAFF. The CDR3 DNA reads as TGCAGCGTTGAGAGGGCGAAGAACACTGAAGCTTTCTTT.

Only a few counts were recorded for this clone. The chain recombines TRBV5-1 with TRBJ2-1; 12 nucleotides align to TRBD2. J lost 4 bases, V lost 7 bases, and 3 bases had no gene match. Germline CDR1 and CDR2: SGHRS and YFSETQ. The CDR3 length is 14 residues. The chain's CDR3 is CASASGRGYNEQFF. CDR3 nucleotides: TGCGCCAGCGCTAGCGGGAGGGGATACAATGAGCAGTTCTTC.

CDR3 loop: CAWSNFGGTEAFF. DNA for the CDR3: TGTGCCTGGAGTAATTTCGGGGGGACTGAAGCTTTCTTT. V is TRBV30 and J is TRBJ1-1; weak D call: TRBD1 (5 bases). V lost 2 bases, J lost 5 bases, and 12 bases lay in between. CDR3 length: 13 amino acids. The V gene's germline CDR1 is GTSNPN and CDR2 SVGIG (reference sequence).

The chain couples TRBV30 to TRBJ1-1; 11 bases match TRBD1. From germline, CDR1 is GTSNPN and CDR2 SVGIG (reference sequence). V was clipped by 4 bases and J by 5 bases; unmatched bases: 12. The CDR3 covers 16 residues. The CDR3 region has the DNA TGTGCCTGGACTTTTATGGGGACAGGGGGGAGGACTGAAGCTTTCTTT. Protein product: CAWTFMGTGGRTEAFF.

This clone appeared a few times. V and J are TRBV18 and TRBJ2-7; 7 bases map to TRBD1. This CDR3 region has 14 residues. Germline lookup yields CDR1 KGHSH and CDR2 LQKENI. V was pared by 2 bases and J by 2 bases, with 3 bases of the junction left unmatched. The CDR3 sequence is CASSPGQETYEQYV. The DNA of the CDR3 is TGTGCCAGCTCACCAGGACAGGAGACCTACGAGCAGTACGTC.

J is TRBJ2-7 and V is TRBV27; TRBD1 agrees at 10 bases. The V segment lost 5 bases and the J segment 0 bases; nucleotides outside the gene matches: 4. CDR1 and CDR2 (germline): MNHEY, SMNVEV (reference sequence). This CDR3 is built from 15 residues. The CDR3 sequence: CASSLRTGGSYEQYF. CDR3 nucleotide sequence: TGTGCCAGCAGTCTAAGGACAGGGGGCTCCTACGAGCAGTACTTC.

Only a few counts were recorded for this clone. The chain employs TRBV5-4 and TRBJ1-2, with D unresolved. The germline V and J ends were trimmed by 0 bases and 1 base, with 10 bases remaining between them. The germline CDR1 and CDR2 sequences are SGHNT and YYREEE (reference sequence). CDR3 length: 15 amino acids. CDR3 DNA: TGTGCCAGCAGCTTGGGTACACCACATAACTATGGCTACACCTTC. Translated, it gives CASSLGTPHNYGYTF.

The V gene is TRBV19, the J gene TRBJ2-5, with 7 bases lining up with TRBD2. From germline, CDR1 is LNHDA and CDR2 SQIVND (reference sequence). The CDR3 covers 13 residues. Unmatched junction bases numbered 7, after V lost 8 bases and J lost 4 bases. The CDR3 DNA sequence: TGTGCCAGTGAGGGAGTAGCGGGAGAGACCCAGTACTTC. Its translation: CASEGVAGETQYF. Variable domain in full (rest from reference TRBV19 and TRBJ2-5): DGGITQSPKYLFRKEGQNVTLSCEQNLNHDAMYWYRQDPGQGLRLIYYSQIVNDFQKGDIAEGYSVSREKKESFPLTVTSAQKNPTAFYLCASEGVAGETQYFGPGTRLLVL.

The CDR3 is CASSQESLGQYPSETQYF. CDR3 sequence (DNA): TGTGCCAGCAGCCAAGAGTCTTTGGGACAGTACCCCTCGGAGACCCAGTACTTC. The chain joins TRBV4-2 to TRBJ2-5; TRBD1 agrees at 7 bases. CDR1 LGHNA and CDR2 YNFKEQ come from the germline V gene. This CDR3 region has 18 residues. The trim removed 0 bases at V and 5 bases at J, leaving 15 bases unmatched.